These 30 T cell receptor beta chains were all obtained from the same sample, sequenced in a study of post-analysis software for immune sequencing data. Unique molecular identifiers tagged the TCR beta cDNA libraries. A single record per CDR3 protein comes from TCRdb applying MiXCR to the PCR reads. This sample has about 760,000 distinct CDR3 sequences, with 25% to 30% found just once. Study-wide results and caveats: Patients showed TRBV5-6, TRBV5-1 and TRBV20-1 among five TRBV segments more frequent than in controls.

The antigens for these receptors are not known. The specimen sequenced was blood. These receptors were collected from a girl aged 10-17 years with multiple sclerosis.

This chain links TRBV20-1 with TRBJ2-7; D uncertain. The CDR3 covers 12 residues. Between the trimmed V and J ends, which lost 5 bases and 1 base, there was a span of 9 bases. CDR1 is DFQATT, CDR2 SNEGSKA, per germline (reference sequence). As DNA, the CDR3 is TGCAGTGCTGACGACCAGTCCTACGAGCAGTACTTC. Its translation is CSADDQSYEQYF.

This clonotype was counted between two and nine times. This rearrangement joins TRBV12-3 or TRBV12-4 to TRBJ2-1; 8 bases map to TRBD2. CDR3 length: 15 residues. V lost 3 bases to trimming and J lost 8 bases; unmatched junction nucleotides: 9. The CDR3 DNA is TGTGCCAGCAGTTTTGTAGCGGGATATATCGATGAGCAGTTCTTC. Translation gives CASSFVAGYIDEQFF.

In its sample, this clonotype was seen a few times. The chain combines TRBV2 with TRBJ2-5; D may be TRBD2 (5 bases). The J call is doubtful: the DNA matches TRBJ2-7 better. The germline gives CDR1 SNHLY, CDR2 FYNNEI. CDR3 size: 16 residues. The CDR3 DNA follows: TGTGCCAGCAGTGATCCGGCGGGTCTAGTCCGTGACGAGCAGTACTTC. This gives the protein CASSDPAGLVRDEQYF.

The chain couples TRBV20-1 to TRBJ2-1, with 15 nucleotides matching TRBD2. The CDR3 sequence is 18 residues long. CDR1 DFQATT and CDR2 SNEGSKA come from the germline V gene (reference sequence). Trimming at V came to 5 bases and at J to 3 bases, leaving 11 bases not matched to a gene. CDR3 amino acids: CSAPTGTSGGFFYNEQFF. In nucleotides, the CDR3 is TGCAGTGCTCCTACAGGGACTAGCGGGGGGTTCTTCTACAATGAGCAGTTCTTC.

This chain joins TRBV28 and TRBJ1-2; perhaps TRBD1 as D (5 bases). Germline values: CDR1 MDHEN, CDR2 SYDVKM. The ends were cut back, 7 bases at V and 8 bases at J, with 11 bases in the middle. This CDR3 region has 11 residues. The CDR3: CASNRGRGYTF. The DNA for the CDR3 is TGTGCCAGCAATAGGGGCAGGGGCTACACCTTC.

Comments on this clonotype: One end of the junction does not line up with germline, which may come from a read error. The genes are TRBV6-1 and TRBJ2-1, with TRBD1 identical over 10 bases. The CDR3 runs 15 residues. Germline CDR1 is MNHNS and CDR2 is SASEGT. CDR3 sequence reads: CTSSDWDRGYNEQFF. CDR3 sequence (DNA): TGTACCAGCAGTGACTGGGACAGGGGATACAATGAGCAGTTCTTC.

The chain recombines TRBV5-1 with TRBJ1-4; no clear D. Germline V gene lookup returns CDR1 SGHRS and CDR2 YFSETQ. Trimming left V 0 bases short and J 8 bases short, with 17 bases between. The CDR3 has 16 amino acids. Here the CDR3 reads CASSLESGKQREKLFF. DNA for the CDR3: TGCGCCAGCAGCTTGGAATCTGGGAAGCAGCGAGAAAAACTGTTTTTT.

V is TRBV12-3 or TRBV12-4 and J is TRBJ2-1; 7 nucleotides line up with TRBD2. The V and J ends lost 4 bases and 12 bases, in that order; junction bases with no gene match: 9. The CDR3 covers 13 residues. The DNA for the CDR3 is TGTGCCAGCAGTTCCCCAGAGCTAGCGGCGCAGTTCTTC. Protein: CASSSPELAAQFF.

In its sample, this clonotype was seen a few times. This chain joins TRBV28 and TRBJ1-5; D remains ambiguous. V was shortened by 1 base and J by 0 bases, with 7 bases between the two germline ends. CDR1 is MDHEN, CDR2 SYDVKM, per germline. This CDR3 comprises 15 residues. DNA for the CDR3: TGTGCCAGCAGTTTATCGGTATATAGCAATCAGCCCCAGCATTTT. Translated: CASSLSVYSNQPQHF.

V and J are TRBV12-3 or TRBV12-4 and TRBJ1-5; D is unclear. The CDR3 is made up of 17 amino acids. Trimming left V 5 bases short and J 1 base short, with 18 bases between. The DNA of the CDR3 is TGTGCCAGCAGTCGGGGATGGGCGGTGGGAAGCAATCAGCCCCAGCATTTT. Translated, it gives CASSRGWAVGSNQPQHF.

This clonotype was seen a handful of times. The chain carries TRBV5-1 and TRBJ1-2; no definite D call. The CDR3 is made up of 11 amino acids. V was clipped by 2 bases and J by 5 bases, with 4 bases between them. Germline-derived CDR1 and CDR2 are SGHRS and YFSETQ. Written as DNA, the CDR3 is TGCGCCAGCAGCTTAATATATGGCTACACCTTC. Translating it yields CASSLIYGYTF.

This clonotype was seen many times. This chain joins TRBV20-1 and TRBJ2-7, with D unclear. Germline V gene lookup returns CDR1 DFQATT and CDR2 SNEGSKA (reference sequence). The ends were cut back, 0 bases at V and 0 bases at J, with 9 bases in the middle. The CDR3 sequence is 14 residues long. The CDR3 is CSARELRSSYEQYF. DNA of the CDR3: TGCAGTGCTAGAGAATTAAGGAGCTCCTACGAGCAGTACTTC.

In this sample, this clonotype turned up a few times. The chain combines TRBV28 with TRBJ2-3, with D possibly TRBD2 on 5 matching bases. The ends were cut back, 2 bases at V and 0 bases at J, with 21 bases in the middle. The V gene's germline CDR1 is MDHEN and CDR2 SYDVKM. The CDR3 extends over 19 amino acids. The CDR3 is CASSLRALARRLSTDTQYF. DNA for the CDR3: TGTGCCAGCAGTTTACGCGCCCTAGCCAGGAGGCTAAGCACAGATACGCAGTATTTT.

This chain links TRBV5-5 with TRBJ2-1, with 14 bases lining up with TRBD2. This CDR3 is 16 amino acids long. J was trimmed by 10 bases and V by 4 bases; bases with no gene match: 10. Germline V CDR1 and CDR2: SGHKS, YYEKEE (reference sequence). The CDR3 bases are TGTGCCAGCAGCGTCTCGGGACTAGCGGGAGCCTACGAGCAGTTCTTC. Translating gives CASSVSGLAGAYEQFF.

This clonotype has more than one count but fewer than ten. This rearrangement joins TRBV4-3 to TRBJ2-3; D is perhaps TRBD1 or TRBD2 (5 bases each). This CDR3 is 17 amino acids long. Germline CDR1 LGHNA, CDR2 YSLEER. V was clipped by 0 bases and J by 4 bases, with 17 bases between them. CDR3 nucleotide sequence: TGCGCCAGCAGCCAAGATCTCGGTGGGGGAAGACCAGATACGCAGTATTTT. Translating gives CASSQDLGGGRPDTQYF.

The rearrangement joins TRBV20-1 to TRBJ2-2; D is unclear. V was shortened by 6 bases and J by 0 bases, with 17 bases between the two germline ends. Germline CDR1 and CDR2: DFQATT and SNEGSKA (reference sequence). The CDR3 contains 16 residues. The CDR3 bases are TGCAGTGCAACAACGGCAGACTCTCCGAACACCGGGGAGCTGTTTTTT. It is translated as CSATTADSPNTGELFF.

V and J are TRBV20-1 and TRBJ1-4; D ambiguous. Per the germline V gene, CDR1 is DFQATT and CDR2 is SNEGSKA (reference sequence). Between the trimmed V and J ends, which lost 6 bases and 2 bases, there was a span of 10 bases. This CDR3 spans 13 amino acids. The CDR3 here is CSAASDTNEKLFF. In DNA form, the CDR3 reads TGCAGTGCCGCTTCGGATACTAATGAAAAACTGTTTTTT.

This clonotype was detected ten times or more. The chain joins TRBV20-1 to TRBJ2-3; unclear D gene. Trimming shortened V by 1 base and J by 1 base, and 12 bases separated the two germline ends. Germline V gives CDR1 DFQATT, CDR2 SNEGSKA (reference sequence). The CDR3 consists of 15 residues. The CDR3 DNA is TGCAGTGCTAGAGGAGGTGGAATCGGCACAGATACGCAGTATTTT. This translates into CSARGGGIGTDTQYF.

This clonotype was recorded only once. The rearrangement links TRBV28 to TRBJ1-1; 7 bases align to TRBD1. The CDR3 runs 18 residues. V lost 3 bases and J lost 0; bases outside the gene matches: 13. Germline-derived CDR1 and CDR2 are MDHEN and SYDVKM. CDR3: CASSLDRNEKLMNTEAFF. CDR3 coding DNA: TGTGCCAGCAGTTTGGACAGGAACGAAAAATTAATGAACACTGAAGCTTTCTTT.

This clonotype was detected only a few times. The chain joins TRBV28 to TRBJ2-5; no reliable D call. Germline CDR1 is MDHEN and CDR2 is SYDVKM. The CDR3 length is 14 residues. Trimming shortened V by 3 bases and J by 1 base, and 9 bases separated the two germline ends. This CDR3 reads CASSFLAVQETQYF. CDR3 in DNA: TGTGCCAGCAGTTTTCTGGCAGTCCAAGAGACCCAGTACTTC.

V gene TRBV20-1 combines with J gene TRBJ2-7, with 10 bases aligning to TRBD2. Unmatched junction bases numbered 18, after V lost 3 bases and J lost 7 bases. This CDR3 contains 17 residues. Germline V gives CDR1 DFQATT, CDR2 SNEGSKA (reference sequence). The CDR3 protein is CSASPLRLLAGVGEQYF. CDR3 DNA sequence: TGCAGTGCTAGTCCCCTTCGTTTGCTAGCGGGAGTTGGGGAGCAGTACTTC.

The chain employs TRBV6-5 and TRBJ2-7; 7 positions match TRBD2. This CDR3 has 15 amino acids. With V trimmed by 4 bases and J by 0 bases, 6 bases remained unmatched. From germline, CDR1 is MNHEY and CDR2 SVGAGI. CDR3 sequence: CASSSQRDSSYEQYF. Here the CDR3 DNA reads TGTGCCAGCAGTTCACAGCGGGATTCCTCCTACGAGCAGTACTTC.

CDR3 residues: CASSRSFGGDSNQPQHF. DNA of the CDR3: TGTGCCAGCAGCCGCTCCTTTGGGGGAGATAGCAATCAGCCCCAGCATTTT. V gene TRBV2 combines with J gene TRBJ1-5; D is possibly TRBD1 (5 bases). This CDR3 spans 17 amino acids. V lost 6 bases and J lost 0, with 18 bases in between. Germline loops: CDR1 SNHLY, CDR2 FYNNEI.

The chain has TRBV12-5 and TRBJ2-1; tentatively, D is TRBD2 (6 bases). The CDR3 consists of 16 residues. V dropped 2 bases and J dropped 7 bases, with 18 bases sitting between them. CDR1 is LGHNT and CDR2 is FRNRAP in the germline V gene. For the CDR3, the DNA is TGTGCTAGTGGTTTGTTCGGTGGAGGGGTCCGGAATGAGCAGTTCTTC. Protein: CASGLFGGGVRNEQFF.

This clonotype was observed a few times. The chain couples TRBV20-1 to TRBJ1-5; D gene ambiguous. Germline V gives CDR1 DFQATT, CDR2 SNEGSKA (reference sequence). V was pared by 3 bases and J by 4 bases, with 7 bases between. CDR3 size: 12 residues. CDR3 DNA sequence: TGCAGTGCTAGTTTAGAGAATCAGCCCCAGCATTTT. Translating it yields CSASLENQPQHF.

This clonotype was seen a handful of times. The V call is TRBV12-3 or TRBV12-4, the J call TRBJ1-2; 7 bases map to TRBD1. The CDR3 contains 13 residues. V lost 6 bases and J lost 4; bases outside the gene matches: 5. The CDR3 reads CASRATGSYGYTF. In DNA, the CDR3 is TGTGCCAGCAGAGCGACAGGGTCCTATGGCTACACCTTC.

This sequence joins TRBV9 and TRBJ2-3; TRBD2 is a possible D gene (6 bases). V lost 3 bases, J lost 2 bases, and 13 bases lay in between. CDR1 SGDLS and CDR2 YYNGEE come from the germline V gene. The CDR3 extends over 15 amino acids. As DNA, the CDR3 is TGTGCCAGCAGCGCCAGCCCGGGGGACACAGATACGCAGTATTTT. Protein sequence: CASSASPGDTDTQYF.

The chain combines TRBV6-1 with TRBJ2-7, with a tentative D call TRBD1 (5 bases). This CDR3 is built from 16 residues. Germline V gene lookup returns CDR1 MNHNS and CDR2 SASEGT. V was pared by 1 base and J by 4 bases, with 17 bases between. The CDR3 sequence: CASSEGQGSLGYEQYF. Written as DNA, the CDR3 is TGTGCCAGCAGTGAAGGGCAGGGTAGCCTTGGGTACGAGCAGTACTTC.

The table lists this clonotype with a few counts. The V and J genes are TRBV29-1 and TRBJ2-7; 8 nucleotides align to TRBD2. CDR1 SQVTM and CDR2 ANQGSEA come from the germline V gene. Trimming removed 4 bases from V and 0 bases from J; junction bases left unmatched: 2. There are 13 residues in the CDR3. The CDR3 reads CSVGGGLSYEQYF. CDR3 DNA sequence: TGCAGCGTTGGCGGGGGGCTCTCCTACGAGCAGTACTTC.

The rearrangement joins TRBV9 to TRBJ2-1, with D perhaps TRBD1 (6 bases). The CDR3 is 15 residues long. Germline V lookup: CDR1 SGDLS, CDR2 YYNGEE. Trimming took off 3 bases at V and 2 bases at J, with 12 bases between the two ends. CDR3 in amino acids: CASSARDNAYNEQFF. As DNA, the CDR3 is TGTGCCAGCAGCGCCCGGGACAATGCCTACAATGAGCAGTTCTTC.